The rows below give T cell receptor beta chains drawn from one sample of a study of CD8+ T cells in alopecia areata. Libraries were prepared by immunoSEQ multiplex PCR; TCRdb keeps only in-frame clonotypes and omits some of them. The sample lists 37,000 or so clones, roughly 53% occurring once. Sequences were obtained from CD4+ Tregs sorted from blood. Source of these receptors: a human donor with alopecia areata. Each CDR3 is given with its conserved first and last residue. A D gene is named only where the DNA matches it firmly. Only part of the rows carry a size: once, few, many, or a class if the clone is expanded.

d_call j_call clone_size v_call cdr3_nt cdr3_aa
- TRBJ1-4 few TRBV5-1 TGCGCCAGCAGCCTGGACGGAGGAAAACTGTTTTTT CASSLDGGKLFF
- TRBJ2-2 few TRBV29-1 TGCAGCGTTATAGGGACAACGATGAGCACCGGGGAGCTGTTTTTT CSVIGTTMSTGELFF
- TRBJ1-6 - TRBV23-1 TGCGCCAGCAGTCGTGGCAGCCCCTATAATTCACCCCTCCACTTT CASSRGSPYNSPLHF
- TRBJ1-4 - TRBV19 TGTGCCAGTAGTATTCGAGCAACTGAAAAACTGTTTTTT CASSIRATEKLFF
- TRBJ2-5 - TRBV11-3 TGTGCCAGCAGCCTCCGACAAGACGAGACCCAGTACTTC CASSLRQDETQYF
- TRBJ2-1 - TRBV5-1 TGCGCCAGCAGCCTGGTCCTAGAGAATGAGCAGTTCTTC CASSLVLENEQFF
- TRBJ2-5 - TRBV15 TGTGCCGCCAGCAGTGCCGATGCCGGGGATGAGACCCAGTACTTC CAASSADAGDETQYF
TRBD1 TRBJ1-2 few TRBV5-1 TGCGCCAGCAGCGCAGGGACAGGGGGAGGCTACACCTTC CASSAGTGGGYTF
- TRBJ2-7 - TRBV6-5 TGTGCCAGCAGCGGACAGTTCATCTACGAGCAGTACTTC CASSGQFIYEQYF
- TRBJ1-1 - TRBV5-1 TGCGCCAGCAGCTTGGACCCTCGAAGGAACACTGAAGCTTTCTTT CASSLDPRRNTEAFF
- TRBJ1-1 - TRBV5-1 TGCGCCAGCAGCTCCCCCCAGGGTGGGGGGCCGAACACTGAAGCTTTCTTT CASSSPQGGGPNTEAFF
- TRBJ1-3 - TRBV9 TGTGCCAGCAGCGTAGAGGGAGGAAACACCATATATTTT CASSVEGGNTIYF
- TRBJ2-5 few TRBV20-1 TGCAGTGCGAGGAGTGTAGAGACCCAGTACTTC CSARSVETQYF
TRBD1 TRBJ1-2 - TRBV5-1 TGCGCCAGCAGCTGGGACAGGTCCGGCTACACCTTC CASSWDRSGYTF
- TRBJ2-3 - TRBV6-1 TGTGCCAGCAGTGAATGGGTTCAGAAGTTACAGTATTTT CASSEWVQKLQYF
TRBD2 TRBJ2-3 few TRBV7-9 TGTGCCAGCAGCCGAGGACTAGCGGGGGGGTCCTTCACAGATACGCAGTATTTT CASSRGLAGGSFTDTQYF
TRBD1 TRBJ1-1 - TRBV18 TGTGCCAGCTCGGCAGGGACAGGGTTGCAGACTGAAGCTTTCTTT CASSAGTGLQTEAFF
- TRBJ2-7 - TRBV7-2 TGTGCCAGCAGCTTAGTCGTGGCGGCAACAACCGACTACGAGCAGTACTTC CASSLVVAATTDYEQYF
- TRBJ1-1 - TRBV10-2 TGCGCCAGCAGGGTCCCTGGGGGTAACACTGAAGCTTTCTTT CASRVPGGNTEAFF
TRBD2 TRBJ2-1 few TRBV5-1 TGCGCCAGCAGCTGGACCGCGGGAGGGTTAAATGAGCAGTTCTTC CASSWTAGGLNEQFF
- TRBJ1-6 once TRBV5-1 TGCGCCAGCAGACTGGGGGTCGGTTCTCAGTCACCCCTCCACTTT CASRLGVGSQSPLHF
TRBD1 TRBJ1-2 once TRBV28 TGTGCCAGCCGAATCCGACAGGGTTTCGTCTTCTATGGCTACACCTTC CASRIRQGFVFYGYTF
TRBD1 TRBJ1-2 once TRBV18 TGTGCCAGCTCACCTTTACCGGGACAGGGGGTCCGGAGGTATGGCTACACCTTC CASSPLPGQGVRRYGYTF
- TRBJ2-7 - TRBV27 TGTGCCAGCAGTTTACGACTGGTGGGGGGCTACGAGCAGTACTTC CASSLRLVGGYEQYF
TRBD2 TRBJ2-2 - TRBV28 TGTGCCAGCAGTTTTAAGAGCGGGAGACCCACCGGGGAGCTGTTTTTT CASSFKSGRPTGELFF
- TRBJ1-2 few TRBV4-1 TGCGCCAGCAGCCAAAAGGGCCCCACAGGCTATGGCTACACCTTC CASSQKGPTGYGYTF
TRBD2 TRBJ2-7 - TRBV5-1 TGCGCCAGCAGCTTAGCGGGAGCTAGCTACGAGCAGTACTTC CASSLAGASYEQYF
- TRBJ2-5 - TRBV9 TGTGCCAGCAGCTTCTCACCACAGGGCCAAGAGACCCAGTACTTC CASSFSPQGQETQYF
- TRBJ2-2 medium-sized TRBV4-1 TGCGCCAGCAGCCAAGAAGGCCGGGCGATAGGGACCGGGGAGCTGTTTTTT CASSQEGRAIGTGELFF
- TRBJ2-7 - TRBV9 TGTGCCAGCAGCGTAGGCGGAGGGCACCCCTACGAGCAGTACTTC CASSVGGGHPYEQYF
- TRBJ2-3 - TRBV5-4 TGTGCCAGCAGCCTATACACAGATACGCAGTATTTT CASSLYTDTQYF
- TRBJ2-6 - TRBV14 TGTGCCAGCAGCCAACCTTTCGGACAGCCTGGGGCCAACGTCCTGACTTTC CASSQPFGQPGANVLTF
TRBD1 TRBJ2-7 - TRBV7-3 TGTGCCAGCAGCCCCGGACAGGGGATCGTTACCTACGAGCAGTACTTC CASSPGQGIVTYEQYF
- TRBJ1-2 - TRBV28 TGTGCCAGCAGTTCCCCGAGGCGTCCGTCGCGGGGCTACACCTTC CASSSPRRPSRGYTF
- TRBJ1-1 - TRBV28 TGTGCCAGCAGTTTGGCGGACAGCATGAACACTGAAGCTTTCTTT CASSLADSMNTEAFF
- TRBJ2-2 once TRBV5-4 TGTGCCAGCAGCTTGGTTCACCGACAACAGTGGGAGCTGTTTTTT CASSLVHRQQWELFF
- TRBJ2-2 - TRBV29-1 TGCAGCGGGCGTAACACCGGGGAGCTGTTTTTT CSGRNTGELFF
- TRBJ1-2 - TRBV5-4 TGTGCCAGCAGCACCACAGGGATCTATGGCTACACCTTC CASSTTGIYGYTF
TRBD2 TRBJ2-2 - TRBV6-5 TGTGCCAGCCGACTAGCGGTTAACACCGGGGAGCTGTTTTTT CASRLAVNTGELFF
- TRBJ2-3 once TRBV14 TGTGCCAGCAGCCTTTTAGGGACAGATACGCAGTATTTT CASSLLGTDTQYF
- TRBJ1-1 once TRBV6-5 TGTGCCAGCATCTCGCCCTTGAACACTGAAGCTTTCTTT CASISPLNTEAFF
TRBD2 TRBJ2-3 - TRBV7-2 TGTGCCAGCAGCTCCGGGAGGGATACGCAGTATTTT CASSSGRDTQYF
TRBD2 TRBJ2-7 few TRBV7-2 TGTGCCAGCAGCTTAGCAGCGGGGGGCCCCTACGAGCAGTACTTC CASSLAAGGPYEQYF
- TRBJ1-2 few TRBV10-3 TGTGCCATCAGTGAGAGGGACCTAAACTCGCTTTATGGCTACACCTTC CAISERDLNSLYGYTF
- TRBJ1-6 - TRBV2 TGTGCCAGCAGTGCAGAGAATTCACCCCTCCACTTT CASSAENSPLHF
- TRBJ2-6 medium-sized TRBV19 TGTGCCAGTACCCCGTCCTCTGGGGCCAACGTCCTGACTTTC CASTPSSGANVLTF
TRBD1 TRBJ2-3 - TRBV5-1 TGCGCCAGCAGTCCCCCAGGGACAGGGGAGACAGATACGCAGTATTTT CASSPPGTGETDTQYF
TRBD1 TRBJ2-7 - TRBV28 TGTGCCAGCAGTCGACAGGGGATGGAGCAGTACTTC CASSRQGMEQYF
- TRBJ1-2 few TRBV6-5 TGTGCCAGCAGTCGTGACAGGACCTCCTATGGCTACACCTTC CASSRDRTSYGYTF
- TRBJ1-2 few TRBV28 TGTGCCAGCAGTACACCCAGGGGCTACACCTTC CASSTPRGYTF
TRBD1 TRBJ2-3 - TRBV2 TGTGCCAGCAGGAAAGACAGGGGGCCAGATACGCAGTATTTT CASRKDRGPDTQYF